This T cell receptor (beta chain) was identified in a study of CD8+CD57+ T cells in acquired aplastic anemia. The CDR3 covers 11 residues. Germline trimming cut 9 bases from V and 6 bases from J; bases unmatched to any gene: 1. Germline values: CDR1 LNHDA, CDR2 SQIVND (reference sequence). Only patients with CD8+CD57+ cell expansion on flow cytometry were chosen for sequencing. Each patient carried a diagnosis of severe acquired aplastic anemia. Findings and limits, study-wide: Roughly 30 sequences, all CD8+ CDR3, were shared between patients and controls. Controls and patients did not differ significantly in CD8+ Simpson's diversity.

With regard to this clonotype: Its antigen remains unknown.

Genomic DNA templated the TCR beta VDJ and CDR3 profiling. TCRdb called the reads again in MiXCR, with one record for every CDR3 protein. The profile covers 200,000 to 250,000 distinct CDR3 sequences, with roughly 60% appearing a single time and about 60% taken by the ten largest. The sequence was collected from a human donor with aplastic anemia. The sample was sorted CD4+, CD8+, or CD8+CD57+ T cells (not recorded which) from PBMCs. The chain carries TRBV19 and TRBJ1-1; 10 positions match TRBD1. This CDR3 is CARTGGPEAFF. CDR3 nucleotides: TGTGCCAGGACAGGGGGCCCTGAAGCTTTCTTT.